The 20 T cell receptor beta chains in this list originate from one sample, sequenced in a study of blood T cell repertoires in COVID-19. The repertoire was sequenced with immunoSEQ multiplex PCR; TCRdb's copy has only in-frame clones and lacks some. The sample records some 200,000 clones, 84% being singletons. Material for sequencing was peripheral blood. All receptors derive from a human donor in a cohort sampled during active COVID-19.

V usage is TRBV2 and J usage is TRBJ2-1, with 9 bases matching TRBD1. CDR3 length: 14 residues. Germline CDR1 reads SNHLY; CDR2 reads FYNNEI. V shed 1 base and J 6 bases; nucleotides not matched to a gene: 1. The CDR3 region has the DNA TGTGCCAGCAGTGAAGGACAGGGGGGCAATGAGCAGTTCTTC. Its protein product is CASSEGQGGNEQFF.

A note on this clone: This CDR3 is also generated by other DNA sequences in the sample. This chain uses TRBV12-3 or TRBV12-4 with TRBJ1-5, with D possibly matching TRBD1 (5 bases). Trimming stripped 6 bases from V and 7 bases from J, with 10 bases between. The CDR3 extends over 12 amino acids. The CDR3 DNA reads TGTGCCAGCAGGGGGGGAAACCAGCCCCAGCATTTT. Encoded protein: CASRGGNQPQHF.

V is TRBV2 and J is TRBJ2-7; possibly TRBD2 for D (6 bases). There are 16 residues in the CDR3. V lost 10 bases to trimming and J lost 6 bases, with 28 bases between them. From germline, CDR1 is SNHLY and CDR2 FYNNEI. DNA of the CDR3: TGTGCCACCTTCATCTCTCAGGGCGGGATAGGCGGCGAGCAGTACTTC. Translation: CATFISQGGIGGEQYF.

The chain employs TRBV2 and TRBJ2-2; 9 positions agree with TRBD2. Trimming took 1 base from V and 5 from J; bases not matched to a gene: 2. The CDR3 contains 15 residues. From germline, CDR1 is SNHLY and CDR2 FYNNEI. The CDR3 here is CASSEELAGTGELFF. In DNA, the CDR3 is TGTGCCAGCAGTGAAGAACTAGCGGGTACCGGGGAGCTGTTTTTT.

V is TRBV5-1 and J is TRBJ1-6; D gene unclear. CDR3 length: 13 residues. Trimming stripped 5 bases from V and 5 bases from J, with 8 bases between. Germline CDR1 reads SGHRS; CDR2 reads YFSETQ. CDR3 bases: TGCGCCAGCAGGGTGCAGGATAATTCACCCCTCCACTTT. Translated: CASRVQDNSPLHF.

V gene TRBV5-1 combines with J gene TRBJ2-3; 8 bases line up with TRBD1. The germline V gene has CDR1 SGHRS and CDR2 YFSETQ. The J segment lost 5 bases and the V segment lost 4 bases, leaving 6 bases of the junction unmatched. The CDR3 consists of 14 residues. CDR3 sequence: CASSRGTGQDTQYF. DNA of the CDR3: TGCGCCAGCAGCAGGGGGACAGGACAAGATACGCAGTATTTT.

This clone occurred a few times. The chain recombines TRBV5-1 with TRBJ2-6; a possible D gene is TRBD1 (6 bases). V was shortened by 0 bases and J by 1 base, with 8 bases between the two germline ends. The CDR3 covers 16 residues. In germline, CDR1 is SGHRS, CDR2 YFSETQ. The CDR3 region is CASSLGQVSGANVLTF. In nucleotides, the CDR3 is TGCGCCAGCAGCTTGGGACAGGTTTCTGGGGCCAACGTCCTGACTTTC.

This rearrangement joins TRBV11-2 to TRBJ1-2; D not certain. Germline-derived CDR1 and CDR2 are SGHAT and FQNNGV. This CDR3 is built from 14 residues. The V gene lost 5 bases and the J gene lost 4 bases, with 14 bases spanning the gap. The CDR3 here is CASSLRGVGYGYTF. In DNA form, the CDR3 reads TGTGCCAGCAGCCTCCGTGGAGTGGGCTATGGCTACACCTTC.

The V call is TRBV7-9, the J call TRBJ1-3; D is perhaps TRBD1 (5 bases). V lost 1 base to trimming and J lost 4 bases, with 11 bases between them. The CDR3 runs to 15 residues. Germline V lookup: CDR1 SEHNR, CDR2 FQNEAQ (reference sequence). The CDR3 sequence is CASSLVGARGNTIYF. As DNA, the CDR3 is TGTGCCAGCAGCTTAGTTGGGGCTAGGGGAAACACCATATATTTT.

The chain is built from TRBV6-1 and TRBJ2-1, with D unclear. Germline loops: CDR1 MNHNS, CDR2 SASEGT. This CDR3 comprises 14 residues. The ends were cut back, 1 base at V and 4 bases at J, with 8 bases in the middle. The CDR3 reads CASSEGSRYNEQFF. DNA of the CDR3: TGTGCCAGCAGTGAAGGCTCGAGGTACAATGAGCAGTTCTTC.

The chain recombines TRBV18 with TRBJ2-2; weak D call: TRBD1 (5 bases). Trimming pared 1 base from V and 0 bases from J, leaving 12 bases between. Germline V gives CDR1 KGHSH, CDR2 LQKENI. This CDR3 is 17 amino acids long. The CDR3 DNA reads TGTGCCAGCTCACCACAAACAGGCGCCACGAACACCGGGGAGCTGTTTTTT. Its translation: CASSPQTGATNTGELFF.

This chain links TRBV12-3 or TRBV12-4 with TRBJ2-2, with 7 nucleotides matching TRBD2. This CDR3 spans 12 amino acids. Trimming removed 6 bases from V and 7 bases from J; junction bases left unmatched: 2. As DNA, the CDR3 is TGTGCCAGCAGAAGGACTAGCGGGGAGCTGTTTTTT. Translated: CASRRTSGELFF.

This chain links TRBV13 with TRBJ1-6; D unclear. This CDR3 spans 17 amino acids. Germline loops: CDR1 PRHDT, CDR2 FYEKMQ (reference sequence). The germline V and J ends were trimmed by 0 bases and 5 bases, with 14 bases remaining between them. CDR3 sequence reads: CASSLGPRVGDNSPLHF. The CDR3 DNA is TGTGCCAGCAGCTTAGGACCCCGGGTAGGAGATAATTCACCCCTCCACTTT. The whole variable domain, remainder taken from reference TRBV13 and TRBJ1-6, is AAGVIQSPRHLIKEKRETATLKCYPIPRHDTVYWYQQGPGQDPQFLISFYEKMQSDKGSIPDRFSAQQFSDYHSELNMSSLELGDSALYFCASSLGPRVGDNSPLHFGNGTRLTVT.

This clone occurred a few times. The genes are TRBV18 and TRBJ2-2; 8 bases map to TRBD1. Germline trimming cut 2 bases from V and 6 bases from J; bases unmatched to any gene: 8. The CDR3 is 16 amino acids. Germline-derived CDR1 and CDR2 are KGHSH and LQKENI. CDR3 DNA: TGTGCCAGCTCACCATGGGCAGGGGGCAGTGCCGGGGAGCTGTTTTTT. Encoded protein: CASSPWAGGSAGELFF.

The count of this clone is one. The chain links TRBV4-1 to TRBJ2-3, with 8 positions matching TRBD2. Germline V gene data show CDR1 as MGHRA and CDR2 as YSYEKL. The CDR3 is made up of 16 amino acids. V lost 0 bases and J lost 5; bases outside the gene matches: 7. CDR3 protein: CASSQEAAGVRDTQYF. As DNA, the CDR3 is TGCGCCAGCAGCCAAGAGGCAGCGGGAGTCCGAGATACGCAGTATTTT.

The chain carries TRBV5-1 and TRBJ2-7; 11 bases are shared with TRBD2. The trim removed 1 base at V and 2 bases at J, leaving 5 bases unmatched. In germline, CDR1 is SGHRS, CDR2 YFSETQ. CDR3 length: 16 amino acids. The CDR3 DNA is TGCGCCAGCAGCTTGTCCCTAGCGGGAGGAACCTACGAGCAGTACTTC. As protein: CASSLSLAGGTYEQYF.

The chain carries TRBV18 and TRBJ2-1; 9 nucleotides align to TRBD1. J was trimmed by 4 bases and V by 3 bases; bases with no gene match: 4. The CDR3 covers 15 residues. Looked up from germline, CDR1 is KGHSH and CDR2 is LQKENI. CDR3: CASSPRTGVYNEQFF. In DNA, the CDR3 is TGTGCCAGCTCACCCAGGACAGGGGTATACAATGAGCAGTTCTTC.

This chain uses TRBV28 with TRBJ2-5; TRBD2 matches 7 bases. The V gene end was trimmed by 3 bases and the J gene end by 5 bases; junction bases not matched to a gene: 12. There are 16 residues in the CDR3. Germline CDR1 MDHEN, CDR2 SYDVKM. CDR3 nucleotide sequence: TGTGCCAGCAGTTTCGGCGGGAGAGGAAGTACGGAGACCCAGTACTTC. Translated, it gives CASSFGGRGSTETQYF.

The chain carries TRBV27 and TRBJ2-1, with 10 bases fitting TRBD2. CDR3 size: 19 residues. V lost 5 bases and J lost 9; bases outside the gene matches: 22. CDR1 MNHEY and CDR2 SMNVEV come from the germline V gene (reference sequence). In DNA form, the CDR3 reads TGTGCCAGCAGTCCCCATACCCTCGGGGGAGCGGGAGGGCTAGTTGAGCAGTTCTTC. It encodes CASSPHTLGGAGGLVEQFF.

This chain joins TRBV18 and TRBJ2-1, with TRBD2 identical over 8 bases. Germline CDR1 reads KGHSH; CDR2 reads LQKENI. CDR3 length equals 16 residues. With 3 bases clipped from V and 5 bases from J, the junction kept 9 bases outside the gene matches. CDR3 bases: TGTGCCAGCTCACCGCTCGCTAGTAGCGGGAACAATGAGCAGTTCTTC. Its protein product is CASSPLASSGNNEQFF.